This T cell receptor beta chain was observed in a study of T-cell memory formation after mild COVID-19. Overall study findings and caveats: Among clones contracting day 15 to 85, CD4/CD8 was balanced, whereas later expanders leaned CD4+. Contracting clones localized mainly to CM and EM when CD4+ and mainly to EMRA when CD8+. The second-wave clones peaking on day 37 were not confirmed as SARS-CoV-2-specific.

This clonotype came up a few times. Its target is unknown. UMIs and sample barcodes were carried by the TCR alpha and TCR beta cDNA libraries that 5'RACE produced using constant-segment primers. TCRdb re-called the 5' RACE reads through MiXCR, storing one row per CDR3 protein. The sample yields around 130,000 distinct CDR3 sequences, about a sixth seen once. CDR1 is LNHNV and CDR2 is YYDKDF in the germline V gene (reference sequence). With 7 bases removed from V and 0 bases from J, the gap between germline ends came to 16 bases. The CDR3 extends over 16 amino acids. Material: PBMCs or a T cell subset sorted from them (not recorded which). The sequence was obtained from a man aged 18-30 years who had mild COVID-19 (a few samples of this study predate the infection). Cell type and time point are not known. The J gene is TRBJ2-4, the V gene TRBV15; TRBD1 is a possible D gene (6 bases). In DNA form, the CDR3 reads TGTGCCACCAAGCCAGGGGAGACGTTAGCCAAAAACATTCAGTACTTC. The encoded protein is CATKPGETLAKNIQYF.